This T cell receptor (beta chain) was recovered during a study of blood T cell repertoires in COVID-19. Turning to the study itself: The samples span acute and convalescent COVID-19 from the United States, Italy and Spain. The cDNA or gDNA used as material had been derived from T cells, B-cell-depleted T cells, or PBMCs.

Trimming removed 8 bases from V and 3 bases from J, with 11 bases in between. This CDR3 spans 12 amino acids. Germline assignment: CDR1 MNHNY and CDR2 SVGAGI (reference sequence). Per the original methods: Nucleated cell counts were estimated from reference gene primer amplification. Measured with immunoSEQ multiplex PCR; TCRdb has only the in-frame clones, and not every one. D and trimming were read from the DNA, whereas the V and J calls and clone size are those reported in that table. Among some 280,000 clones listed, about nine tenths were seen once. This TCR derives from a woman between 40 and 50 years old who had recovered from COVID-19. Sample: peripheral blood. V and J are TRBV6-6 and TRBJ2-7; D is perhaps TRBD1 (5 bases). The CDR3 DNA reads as TGTGCCAGCTCTGGGGCCCGCTACGAGCAGTACTTC. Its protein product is CASSGARYEQYF.